Below are 30 T cell receptor beta chains sequenced from a single sample in a study of T cells in Graves' hyperthyroidism and ophthalmopathy. RNA transcripts were the template for amplifying TCR beta CDR3 regions. First-round RT-PCR targeting the TCR CDR3 was performed with the HTBI primer set. TCRdb recomputed calls from the multiplex PCR reads with MiXCR, one row per CDR3 protein. Of approximately 210,000 distinct CDR3 sequences in the sample, about a sixth were seen once. Sequenced: blood. These receptors were obtained from a middle-aged man with Graves' hyperthyroidism.

The table lists this clonotype with many counts. A much larger clone is a single base away; this may be a read error. The V gene is TRBV28, the J gene TRBJ2-7; 8 nucleotides line up with TRBD2. This CDR3 contains 16 residues. CDR1 MDHEN and CDR2 SYDVKM come from the germline V gene. Here the CDR3 reads CASSLDREGQLYEQCF. The CDR3 DNA sequence: TGTGCCAGCAGTTTAGATCGGGAGGGCCAGCTCTACGAGCAGTGCTTC.

This clonotype was counted only a few times. The rearrangement links TRBV10-3 to TRBJ1-6; D is undetermined. The V gene's germline CDR1 is ENHRY and CDR2 SYGVKD. CDR3 size: 13 residues. Trimming left V 8 bases short and J 8 bases short, with 13 bases between. The CDR3, as DNA: TGTGCCATCCGCTCGGCGGAGGATTCACCCCTCCACTTT. Amino acid sequence: CAIRSAEDSPLHF.

The chain joins TRBV28 to TRBJ1-4; D call uncertain. Germline CDR1 MDHEN, CDR2 SYDVKM. Trimming left V 9 bases short and J 0 bases short, with 14 bases between. CDR3 length: 15 residues. This chain's CDR3 is CASSANVATNEKLFF. CDR3 DNA: TGTGCCAGTTCCGCAAATGTTGCAACTAATGAAAAACTGTTTTTT.

This clonotype appeared many times. The chain employs TRBV5-5 and TRBJ2-3; D unresolved. Per the germline V gene, CDR1 is SGHKS and CDR2 is YYEKEE (reference sequence). Trimming took 0 bases from V and 0 from J, leaving 8 bases between them. The CDR3 consists of 15 residues. The CDR3 is CASSLEGHSTDTQYF. The CDR3 DNA sequence: TGTGCCAGCAGCTTGGAGGGCCACAGCACAGATACGCAGTATTTT. Combining the CDR3 with reference TRBV5-5 and TRBJ2-3 gives the whole variable domain DAGVTQSPTHLIKTRGQQVTLRCSPISGHKSVSWYQQVLGQGPQFIFQYYEKEERGRGNFPDRFSARQFPNYSSELNVNALLLGDSALYLCASSLEGHSTDTQYFGPGTRLTVL.

This clonotype was found many times. The chain uses TRBV27 and TRBJ2-5; 11 nucleotides align to TRBD2. Germline values: CDR1 MNHEY, CDR2 SMNVEV (reference sequence). Germline trimming cut 5 bases from V and 4 bases from J; bases unmatched to any gene: 9. This CDR3 region has 16 residues. The CDR3 region is CASSPRWLAGGETQYF. The CDR3 nucleotides are TGTGCCAGCAGTCCCAGATGGCTAGCGGGAGGAGAGACCCAGTACTTC.

This clonotype was found many times. This chain joins TRBV20-1 and TRBJ2-7; 8 nucleotides agree with TRBD2. From germline, CDR1 is DFQATT and CDR2 SNEGSKA (reference sequence). The CDR3 length is 17 residues. CDR3 protein: CSAPVSGATSGTYEQYF. The DNA for the CDR3 is TGCAGCGCTCCGGTGTCTGGGGCTACTAGCGGTACCTACGAGCAGTACTTC.

This clonotype showed up many times. This chain links TRBV18 with TRBJ2-2, with 8 bases fitting TRBD2. The ends lost 0 bases at V and 1 base at J; junction bases unmatched: 4. The CDR3 extends over 17 amino acids. The germline gives CDR1 KGHSH, CDR2 LQKENI. CDR3 sequence reads: CASSPPTGLVNTGELFF. The CDR3 nucleotides are TGTGCCAGCTCACCACCCACGGGACTAGTGAACACCGGGGAGCTGTTTTTT. Full variable domain (outside the CDR3, taken from reference TRBV18 and TRBJ2-2): NAGVMQNPRHLVRRRGQEARLRCSPMKGHSHVYWYRQLPEEGLKFMVYLQKENIIDESGMPKERFSAEFPKEGPSILRIQQVVRGDSAAYFCASSPPTGLVNTGELFFGEGSRLTVL.

The chain carries TRBV4-1 and TRBJ1-3, with D unclear. In germline, CDR1 is MGHRA, CDR2 YSYEKL. The CDR3 runs to 14 residues. V lost 1 base and J 3 bases, leaving 7 bases between the germline ends. CDR3 in amino acids: CASSQAEVGNTIYF. DNA for the CDR3: TGCGCCAGCAGCCAAGCCGAGGTTGGAAACACCATATATTTT.

This clonotype was counted at least ten times. The chain is built from TRBV12-3 or TRBV12-4 and TRBJ2-7, with unresolved D. The CDR3 is 12 residues long. Trimming removed 5 bases at V and 0 bases at J, with 5 bases between. CDR3 coding DNA: TGTGCCAGCAGTACCAGCTCCTACGAGCAGTACTTC. It specifies CASSTSSYEQYF.

This clonotype showed up many times. The gene calls are TRBV2 and TRBJ2-5; D gene unclear. The V and J ends lost 8 bases and 1 base respectively, with 8 bases between them. The CDR3 has 12 amino acids. Germline CDR1 and CDR2: SNHLY and FYNNEI. CDR3 in amino acids: CASRRLQETQYF. DNA of the CDR3: TGTGCCAGCCGACGGCTCCAAGAGACCCAGTACTTC.

As regards this clonotype: Since a much larger clone is just one base distant, this may be a read error. The chain recombines TRBV20-1 with TRBJ2-7, with D possibly matching TRBD1 (6 bases). V was pared by 4 bases and J by 9 bases, with 25 bases between. The CDR3 spans 15 residues. Germline V gene lookup returns CDR1 DFQATT and CDR2 SNEGSKA (reference sequence). The CDR3 is CSATHPGADDDGQYF. Written as DNA, the CDR3 is TGCAGTGCTACCCACCCAGGGGCAGATGACGACGGGCAGTACTTC.

This clonotype was seen only a few times. One base away lies a much larger clone, so this may be a sequencing read error. The chain uses TRBV28 and TRBJ2-5; 8 nucleotides match TRBD2. CDR1 and CDR2 from the germline V gene are MDHEN and SYDVKM. This CDR3 has 15 amino acids. The trim removed 6 bases at V and 1 base at J, leaving 7 bases unmatched. The CDR3 protein is CASRLLAELQETQYF. CDR3 DNA sequence: TGTGCCAGCAGGTTACTAGCGGAGCTCCAAGAGACCCAGTACTTC.

In this sample, this clonotype turned up many times. The chain uses TRBV18 and TRBJ1-1; tentatively, D is TRBD1 (5 bases). The CDR3 is 15 amino acids. V shed 6 bases and J shed 1 base, with 15 bases lying between them. Germline CDR1 reads KGHSH; CDR2 reads LQKENI. In nucleotides, the CDR3 is TGTGCCAGCTCTCTGGAGCAGGGTAGGAACACTGAAGCTTTCTTT. As protein: CASSLEQGRNTEAFF.

With respect to this clonotype: It may be a read error: a sequence one base away is much more abundant. The chain combines TRBV11-2 with TRBJ2-7; 7 nucleotides align to TRBD2. Germline V gene data show CDR1 as SGHAT and CDR2 as FQNNGV. This CDR3 is 15 amino acids long. DNA for the CDR3: TGTGTCAGCAGCTTAGATAGACTAGCTGACTACGAGCAGTACTTC. It encodes CVSSLDRLADYEQYF. The variable domain in full, with the rest retrieved from reference TRBV11-2 and TRBJ2-7, is EAGVAQSPRYKIIEKRQSVAFWCNPISGHATLYWYQQILGQGPKLLIQFQNNGVVDDSQLPKDRFSAERLKGVDSTLKIQPAKLEDSAVYLCVSSLDRLADYEQYFGPGTRLTVT.

Only a few counts were recorded for this clonotype. DNA of the CDR3: TGCGCCAGCAGCCCCGGGACAGGGTATCGGGCCTACGAGCAGTACTTC. This translates into CASSPGTGYRAYEQYF. The rearrangement links TRBV5-1 to TRBJ2-7; 9 nucleotides match TRBD1. This CDR3 has 16 amino acids. The germline V gene has CDR1 SGHRS and CDR2 YFSETQ. Trimming took 4 bases from V and 2 from J; bases not matched to a gene: 10. Using reference TRBV5-1 and TRBJ2-7 for the parts outside the CDR3, the full variable domain is KAGVTQTPRYLIKTRGQQVTLSCSPISGHRSVSWYQQTPGQGLQFLFEYFSETQRNKGNFPGRFSGRQFSNSRSEMNVSTLELGDSALYLCASSPGTGYRAYEQYFGPGTRLTVT.

The chain couples TRBV6-2 or TRBV6-3 to TRBJ1-1, with 8 bases lining up with TRBD1. This CDR3 region has 16 residues. Germline V lookup: CDR1 MNHEY, CDR2 SVGEGT. Trimming at V came to 8 bases and at J to 1 base, leaving 12 bases not matched to a gene. CDR3 nucleotide sequence: TGTGCCAGCGTTGCGTCAACTGGACAGGGGAACACTGAAGCTTTCTTT. Translating it yields CASVASTGQGNTEAFF.

This clonotype showed up many times. V gene TRBV11-2 combines with J gene TRBJ2-7; 7 bases match TRBD2. CDR1 is SGHAT, CDR2 FQNNGV, per germline. Germline trimming cut 1 base from V and 2 bases from J; bases unmatched to any gene: 8. CDR3 length: 16 residues. The CDR3 protein is CASSLVRGTTTYEQYF. The CDR3, as DNA: TGTGCCAGCAGCTTAGTTCGGGGGACTACTACCTACGAGCAGTACTTC.

This clonotype was observed a handful of times. The rearrangement uses TRBV5-1 and TRBJ2-1; D gene uncertain. This CDR3 contains 16 residues. Per germline, CDR1 SGHRS and CDR2 YFSETQ. V lost 0 bases, J lost 0 bases, and 10 bases lay in between. CDR3: CASSLGPGSSYNEQFF. The CDR3 nucleotides read TGCGCCAGCAGCTTGGGTCCTGGAAGCTCCTACAATGAGCAGTTCTTC.

In this sample, this clonotype turned up a few times. The J gene is TRBJ2-5, the V gene TRBV6-1, with 8 bases aligning to TRBD1. The CDR3 spans 14 residues. Germline CDR1 reads MNHNS; CDR2 reads SASEGT. V shed 8 bases and J 2 bases; nucleotides not matched to a gene: 7. CDR3 residues: CASAPDRGQETQYF. The CDR3, as DNA: TGTGCCAGCGCGCCTGACAGGGGACAAGAGACCCAGTACTTC.

This clonotype was recorded many times. In DNA form, the CDR3 reads TGTGCCAGTAGGGCGGACAGGGGTCCTTCCTACAATGAGCAGTTCTTC. Its protein is CASRADRGPSYNEQFF. The J gene is TRBJ2-1, the V gene TRBV19; 9 nucleotides agree with TRBD1. This CDR3 is built from 16 residues. Germline CDR1 LNHDA, CDR2 SQIVND (reference sequence). The V and J ends lost 6 bases and 1 base, in that order; junction bases with no gene match: 7.

The chain couples TRBV2 to TRBJ2-2, with 9 bases aligning to TRBD1. The CDR3 consists of 15 residues. Per the germline V gene, CDR1 is SNHLY and CDR2 is FYNNEI. V was clipped by 6 bases and J by 4 bases; unmatched bases: 6. The CDR3 spells CASRTGQGRTGELFF. The CDR3 region has the DNA TGTGCCAGCAGGACGGGACAGGGCCGCACCGGGGAGCTGTTTTTT. Drawing the rest from reference TRBV2 and TRBJ2-2, the complete variable domain is EPEVTQTPSHQVTQMGQEVILRCVPISNHLYFYWYRQILGQKVEFLVSFYNNEISEKSEIFDDQFSVERPDGSNFTLKIRSTKLEDSAMYFCASRTGQGRTGELFFGEGSRLTVL.

This clonotype occurred many times. The rearrangement uses TRBV2 and TRBJ1-5, with D perhaps matching TRBD1 (6 bases). The length of the CDR3 is 16 residues. Trimming cost V 6 bases and J 7 bases, with 22 bases left between them. Germline lookup yields CDR1 SNHLY and CDR2 FYNNEI. For the CDR3, the DNA is TGTGCCAGCAGCCCTTCGGCGCCCGGGGGCAGACAGCCCCAGCATTTT. It yields the protein CASSPSAPGGRQPQHF.

This clonotype was counted at least ten times. V is TRBV3-1 and J is TRBJ2-1, with a possible D match to TRBD2 (6 bases). The CDR3 totals 15 residues. With 2 bases removed from V and 1 base from J, the gap between germline ends came to 9 bases. Per the germline V gene, CDR1 is LGHDT and CDR2 is YNNKEL (reference sequence). CDR3 sequence (DNA): TGTGCCAGCAGCCAAACTAGCAATTCCTACAATGAGCAGTTCTTC. It is translated as CASSQTSNSYNEQFF.

There are many counts of this clonotype. The chain recombines TRBV6-1 with TRBJ2-1; tentatively, D is TRBD1 (6 bases). Germline lookup yields CDR1 MNHNS and CDR2 SASEGT. V was pared by 2 bases and J by 1 base, with 9 bases between. The CDR3 contains 15 residues. The CDR3 loop is CASSESGVSYNEQFF. For the CDR3, the DNA is TGTGCCAGCAGTGAATCAGGGGTGTCCTACAATGAGCAGTTCTTC.

This clonotype was seen repeatedly, ten times or more. The chain couples TRBV2 to TRBJ1-4; D gene unclear. V lost 7 bases and J lost 3, with 12 bases in between. The length of the CDR3 is 14 residues. The germline V gene has CDR1 SNHLY and CDR2 FYNNEI. This CDR3 is CASTATRSNEKLFF. In nucleotides, the CDR3 is TGTGCCAGCACCGCGACGAGGTCTAATGAAAAACTGTTTTTT.

This clonotype was picked up a small number of times. The gene calls are TRBV28 and TRBJ1-6; TRBD1 aligns across 8 bases. V gave up 10 bases and J gave up 10 bases; unmatched junction bases: 6. The germline gives CDR1 MDHEN, CDR2 SYDVKM. The CDR3 is 12 amino acids. The CDR3 protein is CATRTGRSPLHF. The CDR3 DNA is TGTGCCACCCGGACAGGGCGGTCACCCCTCCACTTT.

This clonotype was seen at least ten times. This chain connects TRBV7-2 to TRBJ2-5; possibly TRBD1 for D (5 bases). The CDR3 length is 13 residues. Germline CDR1 is SGHTA and CDR2 is FQGNSA. The V gene lost 4 bases and the J gene lost 6 bases, with 12 bases spanning the gap. The CDR3 DNA reads TGTGCCAGCAGCTCCCAGGGCAGGCAGACCCAGTACTTC. Translation gives CASSSQGRQTQYF.

This clonotype was picked up many times. The rearrangement joins TRBV7-8 to TRBJ2-7; TRBD1 aligns across 8 bases. V lost 0 bases, J lost 5 bases, and 9 bases stayed unmatched. Germline CDR1 is SGHVS and CDR2 is FQNEAQ. This CDR3 comprises 16 residues. CDR3 protein: CASSLAPRQGPHEQYF. The CDR3, as DNA: TGTGCCAGCAGCTTAGCTCCACGACAGGGGCCCCACGAGCAGTACTTC. Filled out from reference TRBV7-8 and TRBJ2-7, the complete variable domain reads GAGVSQSPRYKVAKRGQDVALRCDPISGHVSLFWYQQALGQGPEFLTYFQNEAQLDKSGLPSDRFFAERPEGSVSTLKIQRTQQEDSAVYLCASSLAPRQGPHEQYFGPGTRLTVT.

This clonotype is a singleton in its sample. This chain uses TRBV4-2 with TRBJ2-2; D is undetermined. Germline CDR1 is LGHNA and CDR2 is YNFKEQ. This CDR3 spans 14 amino acids. The V gene lost 4 bases and the J gene lost 5 bases, with 11 bases spanning the gap. CDR3 amino acids: CASSPTYPTGELFF. The DNA of the CDR3 is TGTGCCAGCAGCCCGACTTACCCAACCGGGGAGCTGTTTTTT.

This chain links TRBV20-1 with TRBJ2-5; D is unresolved. V shed 0 bases and J shed 1 base, with 9 bases lying between them. Germline V gene sequence: CDR1 DFQATT, CDR2 SNEGSKA (reference sequence). The CDR3 is 14 amino acids. CDR3 sequence reads: CSARDPAIQETQYF. The CDR3 DNA reads TGCAGTGCTAGAGACCCCGCCATCCAAGAGACCCAGTACTTC.